A single sample gave rise to the 29 T cell receptor beta chains below, sequenced in a study of OX40 agonist ivuxolimab in advanced cancers. Sequencing used immunoSEQ multiplex PCR; TCRdb keeps in-frame clones, though not all of them. The sample holds about 54,000 clones, approximately 84% seen once. The material was CD4+ or CD8+ T cells sorted from blood, obtained in a trial of the OX40 agonist ivuxolimab. The receptors shown here come from an adult with an advanced solid tumor such as melanoma, head and neck, liver or kidney cancer.

The V and J genes are TRBV28 and TRBJ1-2; a possible D gene is TRBD1 (6 bases). The CDR3 spans 13 residues. Germline CDR1 MDHEN, CDR2 SYDVKM. V lost 10 bases and J 0 bases, leaving 12 bases between the germline ends. For the CDR3, the DNA is TGTGCCACCTTCAGGGGTACTAACTATGGCTACACCTTC. Its translation is CATFRGTNYGYTF.

The chain has TRBV28 and TRBJ2-5, with D perhaps TRBD2 (5 bases). Per the germline V gene, CDR1 is MDHEN and CDR2 is SYDVKM. This CDR3 is built from 15 residues. V was clipped by 5 bases and J by 2 bases, with 15 bases between them. The CDR3 protein is CASSLPTGSQETQYF. CDR3 nucleotides: TGTGCCAGCAGTCTACCCACGGGGTCTCAAGAGACCCAGTACTTC.

This clone was found once. The chain recombines TRBV18 with TRBJ2-7; 7 nucleotides match TRBD1. The CDR3 contains 12 residues. Per germline, CDR1 KGHSH and CDR2 LQKENI. V lost 3 bases to trimming and J lost 4 bases; unmatched junction nucleotides: 0. The DNA for the CDR3 is TGTGCCAGCTCACCGGGACAGTACGAGCAGTACTTC. Translation gives CASSPGQYEQYF.

The V call is TRBV27, the J call TRBJ2-3, with TRBD2 matching 10 bases. CDR1 and CDR2 from the germline V gene are MNHEY and SMNVEV (reference sequence). The CDR3 covers 15 residues. Trimming removed 5 bases from V and 0 bases from J; junction bases left unmatched: 2. Written as DNA, the CDR3 is TGTGCCAGCAGTCGACTAGCGGGCAGCACAGATACGCAGTATTTT. It encodes CASSRLAGSTDTQYF.

The chain carries TRBV5-6 and TRBJ2-7; no clear D. The CDR3 length is 11 residues. V was trimmed by 4 bases and J by 7 bases, leaving 9 bases between them. The V gene's germline CDR1 is SGHDT and CDR2 YYEEEE. CDR3 coding DNA: TGTGCCAGCAGCGTGGAAGAGGAGCAGTACTTC. This encodes CASSVEEEQYF.

This chain connects TRBV6-5 to TRBJ1-1; D may be TRBD1 (5 bases). The CDR3 runs 14 residues. Trimming cost V 4 bases and J 0 bases, with 9 bases left between them. CDR1 MNHEY and CDR2 SVGAGI come from the germline V gene. The CDR3 bases are TGTGCCAGCAGTTTCAGGGCTTTGAACACTGAAGCTTTCTTT. Encoded protein: CASSFRALNTEAFF.

The chain has TRBV28 and TRBJ1-1; no reliable D call. V dropped 5 bases and J dropped 7 bases, with 14 bases sitting between them. The CDR3 runs to 13 residues. CDR1 is MDHEN and CDR2 is SYDVKM in the germline V gene. The CDR3 coding sequence is TGTGCCAGCAGTCCCCAAATTCGAGGTGAAGCTTTCTTT. It yields the protein CASSPQIRGEAFF.

V gene TRBV7-6 combines with J gene TRBJ2-1; maybe TRBD2 (6 bases). Trimming left V 3 bases short and J 7 bases short, with 16 bases between. The CDR3 sequence is 15 residues long. In germline, CDR1 is SGHVS, CDR2 FNYEAQ. CDR3 sequence reads: CASSFSAGSGNEQFF. The CDR3 DNA is TGTGCCAGCAGCTTTTCTGCGGGAAGTGGGAATGAGCAGTTCTTC.

This chain links TRBV18 with TRBJ2-7; 8 nucleotides align to TRBD1. Trimming took 4 bases from V and 5 from J; bases not matched to a gene: 13. From germline, CDR1 is KGHSH and CDR2 LQKENI. CDR3 size: 16 residues. In nucleotides, the CDR3 is TGTGCCAGCTCACGCGATAATACAGGGGGAATCCACGAGCAGTACTTC. Protein product: CASSRDNTGGIHEQYF.

The J gene is TRBJ1-5, the V gene TRBV19, with a weak D call TRBD1 (5 bases). Germline CDR1 reads LNHDA; CDR2 reads SQIVND (reference sequence). The CDR3 extends over 14 amino acids. The V gene lost 7 bases and the J gene lost 4 bases, with 14 bases spanning the gap. The chain's CDR3 is CASTPGAGNQPQHF. CDR3 DNA: TGTGCCAGTACCCCCGGGGCGGGGAATCAGCCCCAGCATTTT.

The rearrangement links TRBV19 to TRBJ1-5; 8 bases map to TRBD1. The germline V gene encodes CDR1 LNHDA and CDR2 SQIVND (reference sequence). V gave up 7 bases and J gave up 0 bases; unmatched junction bases: 2. The CDR3 is 14 residues long. The CDR3 nucleotides read TGTGCCAGTAAGACAGGGGCTAGCAATCAGCCCCAGCATTTT. Amino acid sequence: CASKTGASNQPQHF.

The CDR3: CASSLYASASSYNEQFF. In DNA form, the CDR3 reads TGCGCCAGCAGCTTGTATGCTAGCGCTAGCTCCTACAATGAGCAGTTCTTC. The V gene is TRBV5-1, the J gene TRBJ2-1; maybe TRBD2 (6 bases). CDR1 is SGHRS and CDR2 is YFSETQ in the germline V gene. V lost 1 base and J 0 bases, leaving 14 bases between the germline ends. The CDR3 covers 17 residues.

The rearrangement links TRBV9 to TRBJ2-1, with TRBD2 matching 13 bases. Per germline, CDR1 SGDLS and CDR2 YYNGEE. Germline trimming cut 3 bases from V and 7 bases from J; bases unmatched to any gene: 13. The CDR3 has 18 residues. CDR3 sequence (DNA): TGTGCCAGCAGCGAAGGAGGACTAGCGGGAGTGTATGGGAATGAGCAGTTCTTC. Encoded protein: CASSEGGLAGVYGNEQFF.

This chain connects TRBV6-9 to TRBJ1-2, with 7 bases lining up with TRBD1. The length of the CDR3 is 15 residues. Germline lookup yields CDR1 MNHGY and CDR2 SVAAGI. The V gene end was trimmed by 3 bases and the J gene end by 6 bases; junction bases not matched to a gene: 10. This CDR3 is CASSYLQGLGHGYTF. The DNA for the CDR3 is TGTGCCAGCAGTTACTTACAGGGGCTTGGGCATGGCTACACCTTC.

This chain connects TRBV5-1 to TRBJ2-7; TRBD2 agrees at 10 bases. Trimming took 4 bases from V and 6 from J; bases not matched to a gene: 7. CDR1 and CDR2 (germline): SGHRS, YFSETQ. The CDR3 loop spans 14 amino acids. The CDR3 DNA reads as TGCGCCAGCAGCCGAGGGCTAGCGGGAGTCGAGCAGTACTTC. Its translation is CASSRGLAGVEQYF.

The chain combines TRBV15 with TRBJ1-3; D not resolved. Germline V gene lookup returns CDR1 LNHNV and CDR2 YYDKDF (reference sequence). The CDR3 loop spans 15 amino acids. V gave up 3 bases and J gave up 4 bases, with 13 bases separating them. This chain's CDR3 is CATSRVSTTGNTIYF. CDR3 coding DNA: TGTGCCACCAGCAGGGTTAGTACTACCGGAAACACCATATATTTT. The full variable domain, its missing parts supplied by reference TRBV15 and TRBJ1-3, is DAMVIQNPRYQVTQFGKPVTLSCSQTLNHNVMYWYQQKSSQAPKLLFHYYDKDFNNEADTPDNFQSRRPNTSFCFLDIRSPGLGDTAMYLCATSRVSTTGNTIYFGEGSWLTVV.

This chain links TRBV19 with TRBJ1-1, with a tentative D call TRBD1 (6 bases). The V gene's germline CDR1 is LNHDA and CDR2 SQIVND (reference sequence). The V and J ends lost 6 bases and 4 bases respectively, with 15 bases between them. The CDR3 runs to 14 residues. The CDR3 region is CASRPRIGGTEAFF. For the CDR3, the DNA is TGTGCCAGTAGACCGAGGATAGGGGGCACTGAAGCTTTCTTT. Full variable domain (remainder filled in from reference TRBV19 and TRBJ1-1): DGGITQSPKYLFRKEGQNVTLSCEQNLNHDAMYWYRQDPGQGLRLIYYSQIVNDFQKGDIAEGYSVSREKKESFPLTVTSAQKNPTAFYLCASRPRIGGTEAFFGQGTRLTVV.

In its sample, this clone was seen a few times. J is TRBJ1-1 and V is TRBV6-5; 10 bases map to TRBD1. The CDR3 spans 16 residues. Looked up from germline, CDR1 is MNHEY and CDR2 is SVGAGI. The trim removed 0 bases at V and 8 bases at J, leaving 9 bases unmatched. CDR3 residues: CASSYSRTGGLVEAFF. CDR3 DNA: TGTGCCAGCAGTTACTCGAGGACAGGGGGGTTGGTCGAAGCTTTCTTT.

The V gene is TRBV28, the J gene TRBJ2-5; D is possibly TRBD2 (6 bases). The CDR3 runs to 16 residues. V was trimmed by 5 bases and J by 4 bases, leaving 20 bases between them. Looked up from germline, CDR1 is MDHEN and CDR2 is SYDVKM. The CDR3 region is CASSQYERFGGETQYF. The CDR3 coding sequence is TGTGCCAGCAGTCAATACGAGAGGTTCGGGGGAGAGACCCAGTACTTC.

This chain connects TRBV7-6 to TRBJ1-3; 8 bases are shared with TRBD1. V gave up 2 bases and J gave up 3 bases; unmatched junction bases: 12. The germline gives CDR1 SGHVS, CDR2 FNYEAQ. This CDR3 region has 18 residues. CDR3 sequence reads: CASSLIPGQGPGGNTIYF. CDR3 bases: TGTGCCAGCAGCTTAATCCCCGGACAGGGACCAGGTGGAAACACCATATATTTT.

V usage is TRBV19 and J usage is TRBJ1-1; D gene unclear. This CDR3 contains 14 residues. With 5 bases removed from V and 4 bases from J, the gap between germline ends came to 14 bases. Germline CDR1 LNHDA, CDR2 SQIVND (reference sequence). CDR3 nucleotides: TGTGCCAGTAGTGCTACTTGGAGGGCCACTGAAGCTTTCTTT. It specifies CASSATWRATEAFF.

The chain couples TRBV28 to TRBJ2-3; D is uncertain. Germline V gene sequence: CDR1 MDHEN, CDR2 SYDVKM. This CDR3 comprises 14 residues. Trimming left V 6 bases short and J 7 bases short, with 17 bases between. CDR3 sequence reads: CASSQLPLLNTQYF. The CDR3 DNA reads as TGTGCCAGCAGCCAACTCCCTCTTTTGAATACGCAGTATTTT. Full variable domain (missing parts from reference TRBV28 and TRBJ2-3): DVKVTQSSRYLVKRTGEKVFLECVQDMDHENMFWYRQDPGLGLRLIYFSYDVKMKEKGDIPEGYSVSREKKERFSLILESASTNQTSMYLCASSQLPLLNTQYFGPGTRLTVL.

The chain has TRBV7-9 and TRBJ2-7; D is tentatively TRBD1 or TRBD2 (5 bases each). Germline-derived CDR1 and CDR2 are SEHNR and FQNEAQ (reference sequence). V gave up 4 bases and J gave up 4 bases, with 8 bases separating them. This CDR3 contains 12 residues. The CDR3 DNA reads TGTGCCAGCAGCTGGGACCTATACGAGCAGTACTTC. It encodes CASSWDLYEQYF.

The genes are TRBV28 and TRBJ2-1; 11 bases agree with TRBD2. The J segment lost 3 bases and the V segment lost 6 bases, leaving 7 bases of the junction unmatched. Germline CDR1 reads MDHEN; CDR2 reads SYDVKM. The CDR3 is 16 residues long. CDR3 amino acids: CASSRWTSGFYNEQFF. Here the CDR3 DNA reads TGTGCCAGCAGCCGCTGGACTAGCGGGTTCTACAATGAGCAGTTCTTC.

This chain joins TRBV9 and TRBJ2-2; perhaps TRBD2 as D (6 bases). The CDR3 runs to 16 residues. The V end was cut by 4 bases, the J end by 4 bases, with 17 bases between. From germline, CDR1 is SGDLS and CDR2 YYNGEE. CDR3 region: CASSSSGGAGTGELFF. The CDR3 DNA sequence: TGTGCCAGCAGCTCTTCCGGGGGAGCGGGCACCGGGGAGCTGTTTTTT. Filled out from reference TRBV9 and TRBJ2-2, the complete variable domain reads DSGVTQTPKHLITATGQRVTLRCSPRSGDLSVYWYQQSLDQGLQFLIQYYNGEERAKGNILERFSAQQFPDLHSELNLSSLELGDSALYFCASSSSGGAGTGELFFGEGSRLTVL.

The CDR3 DNA reads as TGTGCCAGCAAGGAAGGGGCGGACACCGGGGAGCTGTTTTTT. The encoded protein is CASKEGADTGELFF. The V call is TRBV11-3, the J call TRBJ2-2; D might be TRBD1 (5 bases). V dropped 7 bases and J dropped 3 bases, with 12 bases sitting between them. The CDR3 sequence is 14 residues long. CDR1 and CDR2 (germline): SGHNT, YENEEA.

The gene calls are TRBV5-1 and TRBJ1-4; 11 bases match TRBD1. The trim removed 3 bases at V and 10 bases at J, leaving 5 bases unmatched. Germline CDR1 and CDR2: SGHRS and YFSETQ. The CDR3 spans 14 residues. CDR3 nucleotide sequence: TGCGCCAGCAGCTCCCCGGGGACAGGGGGAAAACTGTTTTTT. Translating gives CASSSPGTGGKLFF.

In its sample, this clone was seen once. V is TRBV20-1 and J is TRBJ1-2, with D unclear. Germline CDR1 is DFQATT and CDR2 is SNEGSKA (reference sequence). The CDR3 has 11 residues. V lost 8 bases and J lost 0, with 7 bases in between. In DNA form, the CDR3 reads TGCAGTACTGATTCTAACTATGGCTACACCTTC. As protein: CSTDSNYGYTF.

CDR3 sequence reads: CASSLTGSGETQYF. For the CDR3, the DNA is TGTGCCAGCAGTTTAACAGGGTCTGGAGAGACCCAGTACTTC. The V gene is TRBV28, the J gene TRBJ2-5; tentatively, D is TRBD1 (6 bases). CDR1 and CDR2 (germline): MDHEN, SYDVKM. The V end was cut by 2 bases, the J end by 4 bases, with 11 bases between. This CDR3 is 14 amino acids long.